This T cell receptor beta chain stems from a study of pediatric ulcerative colitis. Measured with immunoSEQ multiplex PCR; TCRdb has only the in-frame clones, and not every one. The sample has about 17,000 clones, just under 75% seen once. Germline V gives CDR1 SGHAT, CDR2 FQNNGV. Deletions cut 5 bases from V and 2 bases from J, with 9 bases between. CDR3 length equals 13 residues. The rectum was sampled with one to two pinch biopsies at colonoscopy. The receptor's source is a girl aged 10-17 years with moderate ulcerative colitis. The rearrangement links TRBV11-2 to TRBJ2-5; D remains ambiguous. The specimen sequenced was gut tissue. CDR3 DNA: TGTGCCAGCAGCCCTGGGCGGCAAGAGACCCAGTACTTC. It translates to CASSPGRQETQYF.